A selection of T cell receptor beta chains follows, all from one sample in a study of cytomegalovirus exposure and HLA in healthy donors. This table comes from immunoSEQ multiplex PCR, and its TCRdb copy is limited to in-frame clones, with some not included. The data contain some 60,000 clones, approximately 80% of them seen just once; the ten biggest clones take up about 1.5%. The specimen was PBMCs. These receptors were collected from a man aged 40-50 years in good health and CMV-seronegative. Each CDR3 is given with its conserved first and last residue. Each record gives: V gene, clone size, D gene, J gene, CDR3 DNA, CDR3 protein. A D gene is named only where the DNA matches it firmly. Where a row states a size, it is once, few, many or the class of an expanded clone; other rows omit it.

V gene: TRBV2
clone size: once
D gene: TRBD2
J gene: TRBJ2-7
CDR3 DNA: TGTGCCAGCAGCACCGCTAGCGGGGGGCCCTACGAGCAGTACTTC
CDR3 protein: CASSTASGGPYEQYF

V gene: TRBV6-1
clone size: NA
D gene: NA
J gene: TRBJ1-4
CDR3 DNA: TGTGCCAGCAGTGAGACTCGTAAACTGTTTTTT
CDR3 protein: CASSETRKLFF

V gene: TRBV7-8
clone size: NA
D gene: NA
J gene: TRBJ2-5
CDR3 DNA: TGTGCCAGCAGCTTTGTGGGGCTACAAGAGACCCAGTACTTC
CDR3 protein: CASSFVGLQETQYF

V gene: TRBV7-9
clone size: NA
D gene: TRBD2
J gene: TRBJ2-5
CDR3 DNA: TGTGCCAGCAGCCCCCGAGGGACTAGCGGGCCGTACCAAGAGACCCAGTACTTC
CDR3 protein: CASSPRGTSGPYQETQYF

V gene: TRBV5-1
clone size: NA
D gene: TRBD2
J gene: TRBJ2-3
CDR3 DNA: TGCGCCAGCAGCTCGACTAGCGGAATCACAGATACGCAGTATTTT
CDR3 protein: CASSSTSGITDTQYF

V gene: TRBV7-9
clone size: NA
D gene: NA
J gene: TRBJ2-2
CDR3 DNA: TGTGCCAGCAGGATAGGGGTAGGTCGGCGGACCGGGGAGCTGTTTTTT
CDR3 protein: CASRIGVGRRTGELFF

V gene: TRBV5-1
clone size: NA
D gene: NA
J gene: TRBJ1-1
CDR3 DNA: TGCGCCAGCAGCTTGAACCGGGACTGGGGAACTGAAGCTTTCTTT
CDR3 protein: CASSLNRDWGTEAFF

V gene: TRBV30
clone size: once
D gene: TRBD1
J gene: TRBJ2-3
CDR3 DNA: TGTGCCTGGACACAAATACAGGGGACCCCAGATACGCAGTATTTT
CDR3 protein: CAWTQIQGTPDTQYF

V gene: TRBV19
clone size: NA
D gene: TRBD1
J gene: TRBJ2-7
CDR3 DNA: TGTGCCAGTAGTCCTCGGACAGGGGGCGCGTACGAGCAGTACTTC
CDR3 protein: CASSPRTGGAYEQYF

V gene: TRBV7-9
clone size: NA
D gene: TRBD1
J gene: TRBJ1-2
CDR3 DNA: TGTGCCAGCAGCCCACCCCCAGGGACAGGACTCTATGGCTACACCTTC
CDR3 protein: CASSPPPGTGLYGYTF

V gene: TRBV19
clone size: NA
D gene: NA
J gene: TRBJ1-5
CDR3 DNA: TGTGCCAGTATCCAGGATGGGGCCCAGCCCCAGCATTTT
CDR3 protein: CASIQDGAQPQHF

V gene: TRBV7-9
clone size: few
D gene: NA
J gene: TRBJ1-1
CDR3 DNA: TGTGCCAGCAGCTTAGGAGGGCCTGAAGCTTTCTTT
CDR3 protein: CASSLGGPEAFF

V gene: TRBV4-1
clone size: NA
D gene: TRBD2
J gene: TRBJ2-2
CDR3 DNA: TGCGCCAGCAGCCAAGAAGGGCTAGCGGGGGGACGTACCGGGGAGCTGTTTTTT
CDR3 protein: CASSQEGLAGGRTGELFF

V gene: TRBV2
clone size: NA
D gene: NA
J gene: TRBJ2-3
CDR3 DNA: TGTGCCAGCAGTTTCCCCAAAAGGAGCGGAACTAGCACAGATACGCAGTATTTT
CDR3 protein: CASSFPKRSGTSTDTQYF

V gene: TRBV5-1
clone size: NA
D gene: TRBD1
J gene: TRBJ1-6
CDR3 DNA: TGCGCCAGCAGCGCCGGGGACAGGAATTCACCCCTCCACTTT
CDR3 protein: CASSAGDRNSPLHF

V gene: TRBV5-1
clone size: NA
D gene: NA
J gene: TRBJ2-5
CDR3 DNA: TGCGCCAGCAGCCTTCAAGAGACCCAGTACTTC
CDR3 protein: CASSLQETQYF

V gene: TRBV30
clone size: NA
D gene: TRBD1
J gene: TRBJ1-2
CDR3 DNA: TGTGCCTGGAGTGTTGGGACAGGGGGCGTCGGCTACACCTTC
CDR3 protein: CAWSVGTGGVGYTF

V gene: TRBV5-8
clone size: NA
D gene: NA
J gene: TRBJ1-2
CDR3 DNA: TGTGCCAGCAGCTTGGTTGGCCCTCCCATCTTC
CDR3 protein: CASSLVGPPIF

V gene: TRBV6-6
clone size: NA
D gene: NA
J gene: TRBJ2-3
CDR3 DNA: TGTGCCAGCATGACTCTCTCAGATACGCAGTATTTT
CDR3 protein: CASMTLSDTQYF

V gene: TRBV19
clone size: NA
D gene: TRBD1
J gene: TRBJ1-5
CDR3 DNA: TGTGCCAGTAGTATTCTAGGACAGGGTCTGAGTCAGCCCCAGCATTTT
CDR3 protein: CASSILGQGLSQPQHF

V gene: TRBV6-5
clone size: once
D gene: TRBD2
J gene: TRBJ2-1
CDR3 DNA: TGTGCCAGCAGTTCTAGCGGGGGCCACTACAATGAGCAGTTCTTC
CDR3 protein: CASSSSGGHYNEQFF

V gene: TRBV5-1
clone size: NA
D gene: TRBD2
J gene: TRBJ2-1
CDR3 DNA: TGCGCCAGCAGCGGGGGACTAGCGGGGCCCTTGTGGTTCTTC
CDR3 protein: CASSGGLAGPLWFF

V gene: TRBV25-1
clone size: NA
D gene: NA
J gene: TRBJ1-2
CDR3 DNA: TGTGCCAGCAGTGGATACCCTCTTTACTATGACTACACCTTC
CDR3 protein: CASSGYPLYYDYTF

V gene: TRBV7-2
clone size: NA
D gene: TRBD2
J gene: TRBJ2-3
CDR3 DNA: TGTGCCAGCAGCTCCGGGGGGGATACGCAGTATTTT
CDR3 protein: CASSSGGDTQYF

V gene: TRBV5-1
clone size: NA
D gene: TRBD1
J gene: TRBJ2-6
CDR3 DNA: TGCGCCAGCAGCTGGGGGACAGGGGGGAGCTCTGGGGCCAACGTCCTGACTTTC
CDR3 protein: CASSWGTGGSSGANVLTF

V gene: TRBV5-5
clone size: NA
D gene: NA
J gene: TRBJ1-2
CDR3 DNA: TGTGCCAGCAGCTTGGTTGGCACCGCTAACTATGGCTACACCTTC
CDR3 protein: CASSLVGTANYGYTF

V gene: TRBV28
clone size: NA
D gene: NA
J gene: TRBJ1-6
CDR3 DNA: TGTGCCAGCAGCTTCTCTCGGGACGGGAGCTCCTATAATTCACCCCTCCACTTT
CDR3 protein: CASSFSRDGSSYNSPLHF

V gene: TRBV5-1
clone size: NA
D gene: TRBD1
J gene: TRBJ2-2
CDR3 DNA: TGCGCCAGCAGCAGGGACAGGGGGGCCGGGGAGCTGTTTTTT
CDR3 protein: CASSRDRGAGELFF

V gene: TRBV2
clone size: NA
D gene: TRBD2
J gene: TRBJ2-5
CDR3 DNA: TGTGCCAGCAACAAACTAGCGGGGGGGGAGGAGACCCAGTACTTC
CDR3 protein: CASNKLAGGEETQYF

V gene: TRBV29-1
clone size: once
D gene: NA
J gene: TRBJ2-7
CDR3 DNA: TGCAGCGTCCTTACAGGGACGAGCGAGCAGTACTTC
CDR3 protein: CSVLTGTSEQYF

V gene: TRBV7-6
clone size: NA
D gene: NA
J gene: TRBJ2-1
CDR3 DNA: TGTGCCAGCAGCTTAACATCCTACAATGAGCAGTTCTTC
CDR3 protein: CASSLTSYNEQFF

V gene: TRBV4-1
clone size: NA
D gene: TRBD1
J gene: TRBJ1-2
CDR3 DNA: TGCGCCAGCAGCCACCTGACGGACAGGGGGCGTAATGGCTACACCTTC
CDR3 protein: CASSHLTDRGRNGYTF

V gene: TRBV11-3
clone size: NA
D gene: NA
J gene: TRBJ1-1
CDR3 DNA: TGTGCCAGCACCGGGGACACTGAAGCTTTCTTT
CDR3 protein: CASTGDTEAFF

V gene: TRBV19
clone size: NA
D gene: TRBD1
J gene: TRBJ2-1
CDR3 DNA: TGTGCCAGTAGTAAAATTGGACAGGGCGCCTACAATGAGCAGTTCTTC
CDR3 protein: CASSKIGQGAYNEQFF

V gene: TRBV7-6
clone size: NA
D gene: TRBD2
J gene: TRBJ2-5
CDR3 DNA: TGTGCCAGCAGCCCCCTGGGAGCGGGGGGGCCCCCAGCGGAGGGGACCCAGTACTTC
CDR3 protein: CASSPLGAGGPPAEGTQYF

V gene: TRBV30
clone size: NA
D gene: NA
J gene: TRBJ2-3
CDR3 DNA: TGTGCCTGGAGTGTTAGATCCCACACAGATACGCAGTATTTT
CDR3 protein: CAWSVRSHTDTQYF

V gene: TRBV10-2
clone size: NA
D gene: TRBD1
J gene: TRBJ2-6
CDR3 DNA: TGCGCCAGCAGTGGGCTTCGGACAGGGGGCGCTTATGGGGCCAACGTCCTGACTTTC
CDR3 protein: CASSGLRTGGAYGANVLTF

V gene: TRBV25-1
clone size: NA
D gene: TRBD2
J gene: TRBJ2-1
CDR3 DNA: TGTGCCGCCACTAGCGGGGGCGGTGAGCAGTTCTTC
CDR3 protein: CAATSGGGEQFF

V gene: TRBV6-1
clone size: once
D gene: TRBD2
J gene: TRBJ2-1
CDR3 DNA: TGTGCCAGCAGTGCTACTAGCGGGGGGGGTATAGAGCAGTTCTTC
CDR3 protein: CASSATSGGGIEQFF

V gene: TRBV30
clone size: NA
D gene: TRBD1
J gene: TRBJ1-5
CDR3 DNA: TGTGCCTGGGGTACAGGGGGTCGCCAGCCCCAGCATTTT
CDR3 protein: CAWGTGGRQPQHF

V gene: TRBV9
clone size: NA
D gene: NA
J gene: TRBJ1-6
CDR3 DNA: TGTGCCAGCAGCGTAGGACGGACTTATAATTCACCCCTCCACTTT
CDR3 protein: CASSVGRTYNSPLHF

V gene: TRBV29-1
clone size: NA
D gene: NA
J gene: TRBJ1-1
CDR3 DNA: TGCAGCGGGGCCTACACTGAAGCTTTCTTT
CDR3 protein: CSGAYTEAFF

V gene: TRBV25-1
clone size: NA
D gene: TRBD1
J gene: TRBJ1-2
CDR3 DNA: TGTGCCAGCAGTATAGCGGGACAGGGCTACACCTTC
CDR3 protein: CASSIAGQGYTF

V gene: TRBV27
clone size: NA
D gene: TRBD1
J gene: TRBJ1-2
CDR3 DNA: TGTGCCAGCAGTTTATCCCGGACAGGGAACTATGGCTACACCTTC
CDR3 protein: CASSLSRTGNYGYTF

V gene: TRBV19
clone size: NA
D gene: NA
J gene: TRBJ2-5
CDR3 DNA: TGTGCCAGTAGTAGGGGCGGGGGCCCTCTGGAGACCCAGTACTTC
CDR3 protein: CASSRGGGPLETQYF

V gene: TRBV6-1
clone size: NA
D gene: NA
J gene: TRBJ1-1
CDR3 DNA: TGTGCCAGCAGTGGGGGGTGGGGGCAGCCCTCCATGAACACTGAAGCTTTCTTT
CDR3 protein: CASSGGWGQPSMNTEAFF

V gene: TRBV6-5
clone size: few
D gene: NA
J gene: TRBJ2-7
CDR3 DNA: TGTGCCAGCAGTCAGGGACAACTCTACGAGCAGTACTTC
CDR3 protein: CASSQGQLYEQYF

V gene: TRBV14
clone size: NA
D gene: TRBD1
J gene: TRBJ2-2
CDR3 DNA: TGTGCCAGCAGCCAACCAGGGCAACCGGGACAGGGGGCTCGAGGCACCGGGGAGCTGTTTTTT
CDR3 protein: CASSQPGQPGQGARGTGELFF

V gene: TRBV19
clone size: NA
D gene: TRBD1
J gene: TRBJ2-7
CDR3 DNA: TGTGCCAGTAGCCCCGCCGGGCCGGGACAGTCATACGAGCAGTACTTC
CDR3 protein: CASSPAGPGQSYEQYF

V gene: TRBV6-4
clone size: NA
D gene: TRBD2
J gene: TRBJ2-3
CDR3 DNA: TGTGCCAGCAGTGTTCTAGCGGGGGGGCCTTTCGATACGCAGTATTTT
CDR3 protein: CASSVLAGGPFDTQYF

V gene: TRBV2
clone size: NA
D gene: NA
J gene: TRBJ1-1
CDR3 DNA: TGTGCCAGCAGGCGCCGGGGTGGGCACTTTGAAGCTTTCTTT
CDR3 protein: CASRRRGGHFEAFF

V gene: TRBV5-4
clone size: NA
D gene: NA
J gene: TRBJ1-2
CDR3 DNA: TGTGCCAGCAGCTTTCCGGCCAGGTTGGATGGCTACACCTTC
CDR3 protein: CASSFPARLDGYTF

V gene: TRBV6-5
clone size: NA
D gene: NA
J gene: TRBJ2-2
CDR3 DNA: TGTGCCAGCACCGCGCTCGCCCCCGGGGAGCTGTTTTTT
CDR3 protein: CASTALAPGELFF

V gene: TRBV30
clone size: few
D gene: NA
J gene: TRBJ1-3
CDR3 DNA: TGTGCCTGGGACAGTGGAAACACCATATATTTT
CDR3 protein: CAWDSGNTIYF

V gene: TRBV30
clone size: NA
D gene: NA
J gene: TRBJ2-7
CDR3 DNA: TGTGCCTGGAGTCCCCCGGCCTACGAGCAGTACTTC
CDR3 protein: CAWSPPAYEQYF

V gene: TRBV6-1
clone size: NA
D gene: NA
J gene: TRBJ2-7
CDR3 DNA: TGTGCCAGCAGCGTCATACAGGGATACGAGCAGTACTTC
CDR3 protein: CASSVIQGYEQYF

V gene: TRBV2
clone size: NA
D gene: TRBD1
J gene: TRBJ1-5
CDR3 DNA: TGTGCCAGCAGAAGGGGGCAGGGTCAGCCCCAGCATTTT
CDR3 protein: CASRRGQGQPQHF

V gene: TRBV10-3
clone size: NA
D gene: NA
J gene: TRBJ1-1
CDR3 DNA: TGTGCCATCAGAGAGGGGACTCCGGGCACTGAAGCTTTCTTT
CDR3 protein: CAIREGTPGTEAFF